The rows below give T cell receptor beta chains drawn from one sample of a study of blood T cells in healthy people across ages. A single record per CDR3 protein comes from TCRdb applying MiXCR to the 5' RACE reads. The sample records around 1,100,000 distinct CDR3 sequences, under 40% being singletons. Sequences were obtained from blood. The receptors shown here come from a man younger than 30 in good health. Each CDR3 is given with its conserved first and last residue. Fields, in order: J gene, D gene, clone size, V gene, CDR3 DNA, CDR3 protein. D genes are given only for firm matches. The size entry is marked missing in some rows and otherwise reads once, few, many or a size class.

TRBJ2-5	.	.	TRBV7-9	TGTGCCGGCAGCCCATGGGACGGGGAGACCCAGTACTTC	CAGSPWDGETQYF
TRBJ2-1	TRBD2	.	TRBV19	TGTGCCGGTAGTATTACGACTAGCGGGAATGAGCAGTTCTTC	CAGSITTSGNEQFF
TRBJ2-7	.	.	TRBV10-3	TGTGCCATCAAAGGCCAGGGATCCGACGAGCAGTACTTC	CAIKGQGSDEQYF
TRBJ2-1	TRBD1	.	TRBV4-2	TGTGCCAGCAGCCAAGTACGGGACAGTTACAATGAGCAGTTCTTC	CASSQVRDSYNEQFF
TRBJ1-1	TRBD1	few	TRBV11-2	TGTGCCAGCGCGCCCCAGCCCGCCGACACAGGGGGAGCTTTCTTT	CASAPQPADTGGAFF
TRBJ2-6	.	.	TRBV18	TGTGCCAGCTCACCACCCCCGAGGAGCTCTGGGGCCAACGTCCTGACTTTC	CASSPPPRSSGANVLTF
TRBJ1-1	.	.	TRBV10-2	TGCGCCAGCAGTGTTGGGTCTCAAAACACTGAAGCTTTCTTT	CASSVGSQNTEAFF
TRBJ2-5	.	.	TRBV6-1	TGTGCCAGCACCGCTAGAAGAGAGCAGTACTTC	CASTARREQYF
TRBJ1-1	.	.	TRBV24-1	TGTGCCACCAGTGACCGGACCTGGGGGGCTGAAACTGAAGCTTTCTTT	CATSDRTWGAETEAFF
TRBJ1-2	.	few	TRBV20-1	TGCAGTGCCGACATACCACCATCAGGACGGCCCTATGGCTACACCTTC	CSADIPPSGRPYGYTF
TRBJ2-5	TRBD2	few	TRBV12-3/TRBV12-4	TGTGCCAGCTCCCATCGGACTAGCGGGTTCCAAGAGACCCAGTACTTC	CASSHRTSGFQETQYF
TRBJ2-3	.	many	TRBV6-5	TGTGCCAGCACCCACACAGATACGCAGTATTTT	CASTHTDTQYF
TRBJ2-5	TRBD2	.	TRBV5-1	TGCGCCAGCAGCTTGGCGAACCAGGGACTAGCGGGGAAACCCCAAGAGACCCAGTACTTC	CASSLANQGLAGKPQETQYF
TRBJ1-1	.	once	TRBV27	TGTGCCAGCACCTTAGGAGGGCGCGCTTTCTTT	CASTLGGRAFF